This T cell receptor beta chain is drawn from a study of siplizumab effects on memory and regulatory T cells. From germline, CDR1 is LGHNA and CDR2 YSLEER. Trimming took 1 base from V and 2 from J, leaving 17 bases between them. The CDR3 consists of 17 residues. Assay used: immunoSEQ multiplex PCR; TCRdb lists only in-frame clones, some missing. The table includes 65,000 to 85,000 clones, 90% to 95% detected once. The source of this sequence is a human donor in good health. Sequenced input: CD8+ T cells sorted from blood. V and J are TRBV4-3 and TRBJ2-5, with TRBD2 as a possible D gene (7 bases). The CDR3 coding sequence is TGCGCCAGCAGCCAAGGGGGGCTAGCGGCACTTCAAGAGACCCAGTACTTC. Amino acid sequence: CASSQGGLAALQETQYF.